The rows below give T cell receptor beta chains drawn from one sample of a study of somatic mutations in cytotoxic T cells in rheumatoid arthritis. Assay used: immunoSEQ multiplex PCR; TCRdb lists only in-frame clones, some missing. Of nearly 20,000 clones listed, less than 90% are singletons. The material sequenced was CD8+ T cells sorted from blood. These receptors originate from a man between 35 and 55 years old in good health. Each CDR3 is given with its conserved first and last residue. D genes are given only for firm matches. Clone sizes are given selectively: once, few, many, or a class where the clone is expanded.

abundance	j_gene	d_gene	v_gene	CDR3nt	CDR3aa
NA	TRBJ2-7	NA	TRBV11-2	TGTGCCAGCGGCATGGCGCAGTTATACGAGCAGTACTTC	CASGMAQLYEQYF
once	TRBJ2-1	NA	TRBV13	TGTGCCAGCAGCTTCCTAGCGTTCTACAATGAGCAGTTCTTC	CASSFLAFYNEQFF
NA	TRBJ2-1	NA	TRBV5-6	TGTGCCAGCAGCTTGGCCTTCCCAGCGCTACCTGACGATGAGCAGTTCTTC	CASSLAFPALPDDEQFF
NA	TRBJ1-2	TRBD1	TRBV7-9	TGTGCCAGCAGCTACCGGACAGGGGGAATGGGCTACACCTTC	CASSYRTGGMGYTF
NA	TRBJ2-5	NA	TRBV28	TGTGCCAGCAGGGGTAGGGGGTACCAAGAGACCCAGTACTTC	CASRGRGYQETQYF
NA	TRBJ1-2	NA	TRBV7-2	TGTGCCAGCAGCTTAGATCCAGTAGCTAACTATGGCTACACCTTC	CASSLDPVANYGYTF
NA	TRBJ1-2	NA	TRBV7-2	TGTGCCAGCAACTTCGGGGGAGAGGAAGGCTACACCTTC	CASNFGGEEGYTF
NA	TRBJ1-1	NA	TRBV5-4	TGTGCCAGCAGCTTGGGTACTGAAGCTTTCTTT	CASSLGTEAFF
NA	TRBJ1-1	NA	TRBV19	TGTGCCAGTAGCCAGGGGACTTTAACTGAAGCTTTCTTT	CASSQGTLTEAFF
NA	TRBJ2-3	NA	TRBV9	TGTGCCAGCAGCGCCGACGTAGATACGCAGTATTTT	CASSADVDTQYF
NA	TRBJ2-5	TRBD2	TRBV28	TGTGCCAGCAGGCCGGGACTACATCAAGAGACCCAGTACTTC	CASRPGLHQETQYF
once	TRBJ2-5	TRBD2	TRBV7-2	TGTGCCAGCAGTCTCCACGTGGCGGGAGGCGCCCAAGAGACCCAGTACTTC	CASSLHVAGGAQETQYF
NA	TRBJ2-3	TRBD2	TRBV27	TGTGCCAGCGGCGTAGCGGGACTACGACCAGATACGCAGTATTTT	CASGVAGLRPDTQYF
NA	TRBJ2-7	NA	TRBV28	TGTGCCAGCAGTATCCGGACTGATTACTACGAGCAGTACTTC	CASSIRTDYYEQYF
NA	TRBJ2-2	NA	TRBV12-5	TGTGCTAGTGCCCAGGGATCCGGGGAGCTGTTTTTT	CASAQGSGELFF
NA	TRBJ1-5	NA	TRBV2	TGTGCCAGCAGTGAAGGCGCATCCGAGGGGCAGCCCCAGCATTTT	CASSEGASEGQPQHF
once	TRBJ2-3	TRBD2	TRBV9	TGTGCCAGCGGTAGCGGGAGCGGGCCAGATACGCAGTATTTT	CASGSGSGPDTQYF
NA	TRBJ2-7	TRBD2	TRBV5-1	TGCGCCAGCAGCCAAAGACTAGCGGGAACGTACGAGCAGTACTTC	CASSQRLAGTYEQYF
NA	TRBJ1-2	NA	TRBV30	TGTGCCTGGAGTCCCATTTCCTATGGCTACACCTTC	CAWSPISYGYTF
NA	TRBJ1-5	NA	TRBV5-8	TGTGCCAGCAGCCGCAGTCCCCCTTATCAGCCCCAGCATTTT	CASSRSPPYQPQHF
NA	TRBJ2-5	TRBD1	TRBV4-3	TGCGCCAGCAGCCAAGGGGGGACAGGGGTTTTTGGGGGAGGCCAAGAGACCCAGTACTTC	CASSQGGTGVFGGGQETQYF
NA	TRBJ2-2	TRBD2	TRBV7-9	TGTGCCAGCACCGAAGCGGGGGTCCACACCGGGGAGCTGTTTTTT	CASTEAGVHTGELFF
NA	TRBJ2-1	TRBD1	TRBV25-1	TGTGCCAGCAGAGCCGGGACAGGGACCCTCAATGAGCAGTTCTTC	CASRAGTGTLNEQFF
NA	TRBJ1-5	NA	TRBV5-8	TGTGCCAGCAGCCCAGGGGACCATCAGCCCCAGCATTTT	CASSPGDHQPQHF
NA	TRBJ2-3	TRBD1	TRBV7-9	TGTGCCAGCAGCATGGGACAGCACACAGATACGCAGTATTTT	CASSMGQHTDTQYF
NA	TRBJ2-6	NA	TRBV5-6	TGTGCCAGCAGTCCAGTCTCTGGGGCCAACGTCCTGACTTTC	CASSPVSGANVLTF
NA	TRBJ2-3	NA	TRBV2	TGTGCCACCCGAAGGGGAGATACGCAGTATTTT	CATRRGDTQYF
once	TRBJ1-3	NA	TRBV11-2	TGTGCCAGCAGCTTAGATTACCGGAGCTCTGGAAACACCATATATTTT	CASSLDYRSSGNTIYF
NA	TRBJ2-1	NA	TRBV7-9	TGTGCCAGCAGCACGGACTACCCCACCCTTGAGCAGTTCTTC	CASSTDYPTLEQFF
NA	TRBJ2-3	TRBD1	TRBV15	TGTGCCACCAGCCGAACCCCAGGGGGCGATACGCAGTATTTT	CATSRTPGGDTQYF
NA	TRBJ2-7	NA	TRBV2	TGTGCCAGCAGTGGGGCCGGTACCTACGAGCAGTACTTC	CASSGAGTYEQYF
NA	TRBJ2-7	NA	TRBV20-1	TGCAGTGCTAGGGTCCAATACGAGCAGTACTTC	CSARVQYEQYF
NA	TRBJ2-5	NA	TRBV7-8	TGTGCCAGCAGCTTATCTTGGCAGACCCAGTACTTC	CASSLSWQTQYF
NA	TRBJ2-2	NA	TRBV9	TGTGCCAGCAGCCCGCGGGACGGTACCGGGGAGCTGTTTTTT	CASSPRDGTGELFF
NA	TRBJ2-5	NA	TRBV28	TGTGCCAGCAGCCGGCCCGCGGGACAGCCGAAAGAGACCCAGTACTTC	CASSRPAGQPKETQYF
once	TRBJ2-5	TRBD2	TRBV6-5	TGTGCCAGCAGCCCCTGGGGCGGGAGGTCGGAGACCCAGTACTTC	CASSPWGGRSETQYF
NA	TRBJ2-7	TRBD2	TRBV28	TGTGCCAGCAAGCAAGCGGGAGGGCCAGTGCAGTACTTC	CASKQAGGPVQYF
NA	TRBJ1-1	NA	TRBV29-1	TGCAGCGTTGAACAGGGTGGGAACACTGAAGCTTTCTTT	CSVEQGGNTEAFF
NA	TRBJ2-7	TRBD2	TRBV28	TGTGCCAGCGAGTGGACTAGCGGCTCCTACGAGCAGTACTTC	CASEWTSGSYEQYF
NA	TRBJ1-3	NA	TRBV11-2	TGTGCCAGCAGCCCCGGGAGGGGGGCAAACACCATATATTTT	CASSPGRGANTIYF
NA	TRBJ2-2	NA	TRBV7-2	TGTGCCAGCAGCTTAGCGAGGTTTCTGACTTTAGGCACCGGGGAGCTGTTTTTT	CASSLARFLTLGTGELFF
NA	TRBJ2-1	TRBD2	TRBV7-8	TGTGCCAGCAGCTTAAGGCCTAGCGGGAGCTCCTACAATGAGCAGTTCTTC	CASSLRPSGSSYNEQFF
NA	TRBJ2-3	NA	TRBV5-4	TGTGCCAGCAGCTTGGCCAGACACTCTAGCACAGATACGCAGTATTTT	CASSLARHSSTDTQYF
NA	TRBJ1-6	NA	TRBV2	TGTGCCAGCAGAGAGTCAAGCTCCTATAATTCACCCCTCCACTTT	CASRESSSYNSPLHF
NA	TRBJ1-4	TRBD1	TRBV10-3	TGTGCCATCAGACTAGGACAGGCAACTAATGAAAAACTGTTTTTT	CAIRLGQATNEKLFF
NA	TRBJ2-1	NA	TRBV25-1	TGTGCCAGCAGTCTTCAGGGAACCTACAATGAGCAGTTCTTC	CASSLQGTYNEQFF
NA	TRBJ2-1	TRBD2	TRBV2	TGTGCCAGCACCACACGGGGGGATGAGCAGTTCTTC	CASTTRGDEQFF
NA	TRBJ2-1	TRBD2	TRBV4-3	TGCGCCAGCAGCCAAACTGGGAGCGGGAGAGTGGTATTCTACAATGAGCAGTTCTTC	CASSQTGSGRVVFYNEQFF
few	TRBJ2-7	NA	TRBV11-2	TGTGCCAGCAGCGCTCCCGACCGGTACGAGCAGTACTTC	CASSAPDRYEQYF
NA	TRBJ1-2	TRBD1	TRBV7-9	TGTGCCAGCAGCCCGGGGACAGACTATGGCTACACCTTC	CASSPGTDYGYTF
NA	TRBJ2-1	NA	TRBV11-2	TGTGCCAGCAGCTTAGGTCCCCAGCTGGGAGATGAGCAGTTCTTC	CASSLGPQLGDEQFF
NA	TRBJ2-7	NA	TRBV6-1	TGTGCCAGCAGAGGAGGGACCGATTTACGCGGACAGCAGTACTTC	CASRGGTDLRGQQYF
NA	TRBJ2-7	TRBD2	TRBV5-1	TGCGCCAGCAGCTTGGGGGTTAGCGGGAGGAGAGGTTACGAGCAGTACTTC	CASSLGVSGRRGYEQYF
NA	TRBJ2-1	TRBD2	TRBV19	TGTGCCACCCACGGATTAGCGGCTAGCGGGAGGATTAGCAATGAGCAGTTCTTC	CATHGLAASGRISNEQFF
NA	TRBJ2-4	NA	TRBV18	TGTGCCAGCTCACCGTGGGGCCACGAACTAGCCAAAAACATTCAGTACTTC	CASSPWGHELAKNIQYF